This T cell receptor beta chain was captured by sequencing in a study of monozygotic twins with inflammatory bowel disease. Study-wide results and caveats: Sharing of clonotypes with others was lower in IBD patients than in healthy twins, and this was especially so with disease activity.

Donors gave about 2.5 ml of blood apiece. A remark on this clonotype: Its antigen is not identified.

TCRdb reworked the 5' RACE reads into one entry per CDR3 protein, no DNA. The sample table includes just over 300,000 distinct CDR3 sequences. The germline gives CDR1 LNHDA, CDR2 SQIVND (reference sequence). CDR3 size: 15 residues. The TCR originated in a human donor with ulcerative colitis or Crohn's disease, or a healthy co-twin of an affected twin (not recorded which). The specimen was blood. The gene calls are TRBV19 and TRBJ2-7; TCRdb returns TRBD1, unconfirmable since there is no DNA. The CDR3 region is CASSNPGQGAYEQYF.